This T cell receptor (beta chain) was sequenced during a study of T cells in localized non-small cell lung cancer. Repertoires were generated with immunoSEQ multiplex PCR, while TCRdb's copy carries only in-frame clones and drops some. The sample contains about 61,000 clones, 70% to 90% of which appear only once. Germline CDR1 is GTSNPN and CDR2 is SVGIG (reference sequence). The CDR3 covers 13 residues. Trimming removed 2 bases at V and 10 bases at J, with 18 bases between. This clonotype was sampled from a man aged 35-75 years with stage I squamous cell lung carcinoma. Material: peripheral blood, obtained before any cancer treatment. V and J are TRBV30 and TRBJ2-7; D is perhaps TRBD2 (6 bases). CDR3 bases: TGTGCCTGGAGTCCCCAAGGAACGGGACTTCAGTACTTC. Protein product: CAWSPQGTGLQYF.